This TCR beta chain was captured by sequencing in a study of T cell responses to AZD1222 COVID-19 vaccine (TCRdb year 2021). Broadly, across the study: A total of 230 to 250 trial participants underwent TCR sequencing, of whom 207 received two doses of AZD1222 and roughly 25 received two doses of the MenACWY control vaccine. Trial participants were enrolled by age into subgroups of 18-55, 56-69 and 70-plus years, and around 140, 26 and 57 TCR-sequenced participants, respectively, were included in these subgroups. Summary of the overall study and its limitations: Because no day 14 peak-response samples were available, the repertoires could be characterized only after the peak T cell response. Conclusions about previously exposed vaccinees are limited because only six or seven AZD1222 recipients were SARS-CoV-2 seropositive at baseline. Reportedly, almost half of the unique spike-specific TCRs recognized epitopes lying outside the regions that are mutated in the B.1.351 and B.1.1.7 variants. After two AZD1222 doses, both the breadth and the depth of spike-specific TCRs were significantly higher than at day 0 and than in MenACWY recipients. Most participants were white British and females outnumbered males, and the authors suggested that clonal diversity may have been underestimated. The 56-69-year group was small, and its depth increase did not reach significance, likely because of low power. The vaccine-associated CD4 TCRs covered the entire spike protein, and the dominant responses fell in regions 160-218 and 743-854.

In the case of this clone: Its target antigen remains unknown. Nothing much larger sits one base from this clone, and base qualities are not available.

This sample's time point label indicates: about 28 days (+/-7) after the second vaccine dose. AZD1222 recipients given second doses at about 4 weeks or at about 12 weeks were pooled, since spike-specific TCR depth and breadth were not found to differ between the two schedules. Vaccinee samples were obtained from the UK trials COV001 and COV002, which included a single-blind randomized controlled phase 2/3 trial of AZD1222 (ChAdOx1 nCoV-19) in healthy adults. For TCRbeta chain sequencing, PBMC samples were collected from trial participants at day 0 and at day 28 after the second dose. CDR1 and CDR2, looked up from the germline V gene (reference sequence), are LNHDA and SQIVND. Between the V and J ends, shortened by 7 bases and 0 bases respectively, the junction contains 25 bases. The CDR3, cysteine through phenylalanine, is 19 amino acids long. Just the 57-base CDR3 DNA is kept, in frame starting at base 1.

The CDR3 regions of human TCRbeta chains were subjected to immunosequencing. As for the authors' bioinformatics: TCRs in the repertoires were compared against a reference library of SARS-CoV-2-specific TCRs that had been generated with the MIRA antigen-specificity platform. Breadth was defined as the fraction of unique TCRs that were SARS-CoV-2-associated. Depth was defined as the fraction of total T cells that were SARS-CoV-2-associated. Using the MIRA data, every spike-specific TCR was mapped to the spike region that the TCR reacted to and assigned to either a CD4 or a CD8 class. Log10-transformed breadth and depth values were compared by one-way ANOVA with Sidak's multiple comparisons tests. The table comes from immuneACCESS by way of TCRdb, which keeps in-frame sequences with V and J called. Part of the clones is missing from these tables; in studies checked, under half for an unresolved V gene and the rest for unknown reasons. That table furnishes V, J and clone size, whereas the DNA furnished D and trimming. This sample has 140,000 to 150,000 clones in its table, and 90% to 95% of those were observed once. Of the sample, 3% to 4% is held by the ten largest clones.

This receptor was taken from an adult who received the AZD1222 COVID-19 vaccine. In this chain, TRBV19 is recombined with TRBJ1-3, with TRBD1 as a weak D call on 5 bases. The sample here was peripheral blood, taken 28 days after the second AZD1222 dose. Here is the DNA: TGTGCCAGTACCAATAGCCGGGGCTCTTCATTCGTCTCTGGAAACACCATATATTTT. Translated, this is CASTNSRGSSFVSGNTIYF.